Following are 10 T cell receptor beta chains from one sample sequenced in a study of cytomegalovirus exposure and HLA in healthy donors. PCR primers comprised 60 Vbeta and 13 Jbeta primers. Some clones are missing from TCRdb's copy, which holds only in-frame ones; the method was immunoSEQ multiplex PCR. The repertoire holds roughly 52,000 clones, with 70% to 80% as singletons. The sample was PBMCs. The receptors stem from a female donor in good health and CMV-seronegative.

The V and J genes are TRBV11-2 and TRBJ1-1, with 7 bases that match TRBD1. The CDR3 extends over 13 amino acids. The V gene's germline CDR1 is SGHAT and CDR2 FQNNGV. V lost 10 bases and J lost 2; bases outside the gene matches: 7. The CDR3 here is CAITGDRNTEAFF. The CDR3 DNA sequence: TGTGCCATCACAGGGGATAGAAACACTGAAGCTTTCTTT.

This clone was seen more than once but under ten times. CDR3 protein: CASSPLLGGRTEAFF. The CDR3 bases are TGTGCCAGCTCACCACTATTAGGGGGCAGGACTGAAGCTTTCTTT. This sequence joins TRBV18 and TRBJ1-1; 7 nucleotides align to TRBD1. J gave up 5 bases and V 1 base, and 7 bases lay outside the gene matches. The CDR3 is 15 amino acids. CDR1 is KGHSH and CDR2 is LQKENI in the germline V gene.

This rearrangement joins TRBV5-1 to TRBJ2-3; a weak D match, TRBD2 (6 bases). The V gene's germline CDR1 is SGHRS and CDR2 YFSETQ. Between the trimmed V and J ends, which lost 6 bases and 1 base, there was a span of 12 bases. The CDR3 runs 14 residues. The CDR3 reads CASTRGAGTDTQYF. The DNA of the CDR3 is TGCGCCAGCACCCGCGGGGCCGGCACAGATACGCAGTATTTT.

The V gene is TRBV6-6, the J gene TRBJ2-5; TRBD1 aligns across 7 bases. Germline V gene sequence: CDR1 MNHNY, CDR2 SVGAGI (reference sequence). The CDR3 covers 16 residues. Trimming at V came to 5 bases and at J to 0 bases, leaving 9 bases not matched to a gene. Here the CDR3 reads CASSRGMTGNQETQYF. The CDR3 coding sequence is TGTGCCAGCAGTCGGGGAATGACAGGGAACCAAGAGACCCAGTACTTC.

This chain uses TRBV6-6 with TRBJ2-5; D may be TRBD1 (6 bases). The J call is in doubt because the DNA end fits TRBJ2-7 better. Germline V gene data show CDR1 as MNHNY and CDR2 as SVGAGI (reference sequence). The CDR3 is made up of 15 amino acids. CDR3 DNA: TGTGCCAGCAGTTACCGTCCGGACAGATCCTACGAGCAGTACTTC. Amino acids: CASSYRPDRSYEQYF.

The chain carries TRBV5-6 and TRBJ1-6; maybe TRBD1 (5 bases). Per the germline V gene, CDR1 is SGHDT and CDR2 is YYEEEE. Trimming left V 2 bases short and J 0 bases short, with 6 bases between. The CDR3 totals 15 residues. As DNA, the CDR3 is TGTGCCAGCAGCTTTAGGGGCTCCTATAATTCACCCCTCCACTTT. Protein product: CASSFRGSYNSPLHF.

Note on this clone: The junction differs from germline at one of its ends, possibly a read error. Other nucleotide sequences from this sample produce the same CDR3. This chain joins TRBV2 and TRBJ1-1, with TRBD1 identical over 7 bases. In germline, CDR1 is SNHLY, CDR2 FYNNEI. The CDR3 has 14 amino acids. The CDR3 here is CASSLIQGNTEAFF. For the CDR3, the DNA is TGTGCCAGCAGTCTAATACAGGGGAACACTGAAGCTTTCTTC.

V gene TRBV9 combines with J gene TRBJ1-2; 7 bases are a match to TRBD1. CDR3 length: 14 amino acids. CDR1 and CDR2 (germline): SGDLS, YYNGEE. V was clipped by 1 base and J by 3 bases; unmatched bases: 3. The CDR3 protein is CASSVRQGDYGYTF. The CDR3 nucleotides are TGTGCCAGCAGCGTAAGACAGGGAGACTATGGCTACACCTTC.

This clone has a handful of counts. The chain is built from TRBV2 and TRBJ1-1; tentatively, D is TRBD1 (5 bases). The V gene's germline CDR1 is SNHLY and CDR2 FYNNEI. V was pared by 4 bases and J by 1 base, with 10 bases between. This CDR3 comprises 14 residues. As DNA, the CDR3 is TGTGCCAGCAGTGTCGCAGGGTCGAACACTGAAGCTTTCTTT. It is translated as CASSVAGSNTEAFF.

The J gene is TRBJ1-1, the V gene TRBV7-3; D not resolved. The germline gives CDR1 SGHTA, CDR2 FQGTGA. Trimming left V 0 bases short and J 10 bases short, with 12 bases between. The CDR3 spans 13 residues. The CDR3 DNA reads as TGTGCCAGCAGCTTAACCTCGAGCGGCGGAGCTTTCTTT. Amino acids: CASSLTSSGGAFF.